This TCR beta chain is drawn from a study of blood T cell repertoires in COVID-19. Germline V gives CDR1 MNHEY, CDR2 SMNVEV (reference sequence). This CDR3 contains 12 residues. Trimming cost V 5 bases and J 3 bases, with 8 bases left between them. Assay: immunoSEQ multiplex PCR; the TCRdb copy retains only in-frame clones and omits some. The table has around 120,000 clones, nearly 90% seen once. V usage is TRBV27 and J usage is TRBJ2-7; D possibly corresponds to TRBD2 (6 bases). This TCR came from a woman aged 60-75 years with COVID-19, enrolled during active disease. Sequenced material: peripheral blood. The CDR3 DNA reads as TGTGCCAGCAGTGGGGGGATCTACGAGCAGTACTTC. Translating it yields CASSGGIYEQYF.